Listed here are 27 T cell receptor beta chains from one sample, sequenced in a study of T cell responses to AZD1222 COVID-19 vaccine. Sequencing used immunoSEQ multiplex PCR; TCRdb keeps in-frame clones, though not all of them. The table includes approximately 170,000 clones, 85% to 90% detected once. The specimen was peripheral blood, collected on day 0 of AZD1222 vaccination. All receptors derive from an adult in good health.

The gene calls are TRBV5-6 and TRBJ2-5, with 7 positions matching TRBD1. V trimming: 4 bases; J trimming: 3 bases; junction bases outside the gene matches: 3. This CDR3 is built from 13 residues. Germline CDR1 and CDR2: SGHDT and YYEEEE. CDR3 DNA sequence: TGTGCCAGCAGCCCTGACAGGGAAGAGACCCAGTACTTC. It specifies CASSPDREETQYF.

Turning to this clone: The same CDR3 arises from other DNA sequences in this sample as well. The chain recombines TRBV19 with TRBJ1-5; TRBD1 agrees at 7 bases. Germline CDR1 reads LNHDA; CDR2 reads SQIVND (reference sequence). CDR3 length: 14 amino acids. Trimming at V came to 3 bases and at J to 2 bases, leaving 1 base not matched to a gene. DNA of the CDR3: TGTGCCAGTAGTATCCAGGGGGGCAATCAGCCCCAGCATTTT. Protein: CASSIQGGNQPQHF.

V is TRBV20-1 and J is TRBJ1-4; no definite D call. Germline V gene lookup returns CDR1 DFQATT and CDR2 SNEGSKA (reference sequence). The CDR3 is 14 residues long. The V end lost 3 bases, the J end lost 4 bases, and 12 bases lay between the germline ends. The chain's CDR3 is CSASFGQVNEKLFF. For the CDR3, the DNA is TGCAGTGCTAGTTTCGGGCAGGTTAATGAAAAACTGTTTTTT.

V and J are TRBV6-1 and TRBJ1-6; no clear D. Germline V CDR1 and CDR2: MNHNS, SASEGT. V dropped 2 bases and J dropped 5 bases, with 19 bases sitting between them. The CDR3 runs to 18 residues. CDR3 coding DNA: TGTGCCAGCAGTGAACAAACGAAACAGCAGATCAATAATTCACCCCTCCACTTT. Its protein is CASSEQTKQQINNSPLHF.

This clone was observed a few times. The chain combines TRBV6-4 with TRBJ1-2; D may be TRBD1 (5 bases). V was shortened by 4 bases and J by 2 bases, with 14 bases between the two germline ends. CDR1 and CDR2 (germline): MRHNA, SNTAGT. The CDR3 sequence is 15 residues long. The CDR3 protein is CASSATGELNYGYTF. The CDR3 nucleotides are TGTGCCAGCAGTGCCACAGGAGAACTCAACTATGGCTACACCTTC.

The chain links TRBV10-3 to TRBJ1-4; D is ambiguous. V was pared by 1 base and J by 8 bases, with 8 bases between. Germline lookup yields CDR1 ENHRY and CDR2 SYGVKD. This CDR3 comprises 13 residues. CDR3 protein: CAISELGIEKLFF. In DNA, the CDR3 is TGTGCCATCAGTGAGTTGGGAATAGAAAAACTGTTTTTT.

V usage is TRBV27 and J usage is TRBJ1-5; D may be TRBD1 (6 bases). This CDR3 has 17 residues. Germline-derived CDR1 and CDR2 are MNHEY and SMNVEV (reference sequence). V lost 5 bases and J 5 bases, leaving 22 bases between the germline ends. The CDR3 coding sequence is TGTGCCAGCAGTCCGGGGGAGGTCGGGACACAGGATCAGCCCCAGCATTTT. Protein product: CASSPGEVGTQDQPQHF.

The CDR3 DNA sequence: TGTGCCACCAGTGGATCCGGGGATAATGAGCAGTTCTTC. Encoded protein: CATSGSGDNEQFF. The J gene is TRBJ2-1, the V gene TRBV24-1, with TRBD2 as a possible D gene (5 bases). Germline assignment: CDR1 KGHDR and CDR2 SFDVKD. V gave up 5 bases and J gave up 7 bases, with 11 bases separating them. The length of the CDR3 is 13 residues.

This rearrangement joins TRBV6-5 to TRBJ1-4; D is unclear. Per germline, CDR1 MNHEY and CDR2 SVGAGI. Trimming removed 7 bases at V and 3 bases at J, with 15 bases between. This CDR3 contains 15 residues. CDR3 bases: TGTGCCAGCAACCACTTCGACACCTCTAATGAAAAACTGTTTTTT. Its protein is CASNHFDTSNEKLFF.

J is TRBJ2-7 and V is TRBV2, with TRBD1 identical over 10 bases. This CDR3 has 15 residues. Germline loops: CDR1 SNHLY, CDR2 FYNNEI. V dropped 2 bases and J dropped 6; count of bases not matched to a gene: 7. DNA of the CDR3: TGTGCCAGCAGTGAATTGGACAGGGGGAATGCCGAGCAGTACTTC. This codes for CASSELDRGNAEQYF.

As DNA, the CDR3 is TGTGCCAGCAGCGTAGAGGGACAGGGGACATTGAATGAGCAGTTCTTC. Translation: CASSVEGQGTLNEQFF. The chain has TRBV9 and TRBJ2-1; 10 nucleotides line up with TRBD1. Germline V lookup: CDR1 SGDLS, CDR2 YYNGEE. The CDR3 has 16 amino acids. V shed 0 bases and J 7 bases; nucleotides not matched to a gene: 7. Drawing the rest from reference TRBV9 and TRBJ2-1, the complete variable domain is DSGVTQTPKHLITATGQRVTLRCSPRSGDLSVYWYQQSLDQGLQFLIQYYNGEERAKGNILERFSAQQFPDLHSELNLSSLELGDSALYFCASSVEGQGTLNEQFFGPGTRLTVL.

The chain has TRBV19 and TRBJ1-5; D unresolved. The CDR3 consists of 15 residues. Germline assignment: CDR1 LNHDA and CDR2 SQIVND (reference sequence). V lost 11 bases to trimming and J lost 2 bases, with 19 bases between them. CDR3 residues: CAHYRRLTGNQPQHF. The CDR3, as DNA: TGTGCCCATTACCGACGGCTCACTGGCAATCAGCCCCAGCATTTT. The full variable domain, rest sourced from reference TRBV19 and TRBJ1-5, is DGGITQSPKYLFRKEGQNVTLSCEQNLNHDAMYWYRQDPGQGLRLIYYSQIVNDFQKGDIAEGYSVSREKKESFPLTVTSAQKNPTAFYLCAHYRRLTGNQPQHFGDGTRLSIL.

The CDR3 DNA reads as TGTGCCAGCTCACCACTATTTCAGGACAACTATGGCTACACCTTC. Translation: CASSPLFQDNYGYTF. The V gene is TRBV18, the J gene TRBJ1-2, with D unclear. The length of the CDR3 is 15 residues. CDR1 KGHSH and CDR2 LQKENI come from the germline V gene. Trimming cost V 1 base and J 2 bases, with 11 bases left between them.

This chain's CDR3 is CASLESVSVNTEAFF. Written as DNA, the CDR3 is TGTGCCAGCTTGGAGTCGGTCTCGGTAAACACTGAAGCTTTCTTT. V gene TRBV18 combines with J gene TRBJ1-1; D not resolved. This CDR3 is 15 amino acids long. The germline gives CDR1 KGHSH, CDR2 LQKENI. V lost 7 bases, J lost 2 bases, and 17 bases lay in between.

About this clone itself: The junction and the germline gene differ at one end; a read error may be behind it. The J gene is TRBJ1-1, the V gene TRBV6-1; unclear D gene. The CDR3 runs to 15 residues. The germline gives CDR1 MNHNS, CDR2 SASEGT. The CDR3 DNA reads TGTGCCAGCAGGGAAGAAGAAATATCGAACACTGAAGCTTTCTTT. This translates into CASREEEISNTEAFF.

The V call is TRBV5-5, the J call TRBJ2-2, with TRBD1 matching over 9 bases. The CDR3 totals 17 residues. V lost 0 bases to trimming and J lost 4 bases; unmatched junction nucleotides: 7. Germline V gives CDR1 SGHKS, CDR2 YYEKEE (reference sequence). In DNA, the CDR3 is TGTGCCAGCAGCTTGGACACCGGACAGGGGTTCACCGGGGAGCTGTTTTTT. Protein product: CASSLDTGQGFTGELFF.

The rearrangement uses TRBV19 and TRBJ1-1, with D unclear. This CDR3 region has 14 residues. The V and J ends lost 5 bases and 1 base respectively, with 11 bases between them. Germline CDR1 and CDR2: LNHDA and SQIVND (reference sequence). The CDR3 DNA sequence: TGTGCCAGTAGTCTTCGACGGACGAACACTGAAGCTTTCTTT. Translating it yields CASSLRRTNTEAFF.

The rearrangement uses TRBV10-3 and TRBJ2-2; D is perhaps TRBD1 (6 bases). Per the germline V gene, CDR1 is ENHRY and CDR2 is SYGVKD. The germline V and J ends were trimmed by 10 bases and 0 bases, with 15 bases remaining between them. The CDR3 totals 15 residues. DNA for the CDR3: TGTGCCACTTTACCCGGGACATCGAACACCGGGGAGCTGTTTTTT. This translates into CATLPGTSNTGELFF.

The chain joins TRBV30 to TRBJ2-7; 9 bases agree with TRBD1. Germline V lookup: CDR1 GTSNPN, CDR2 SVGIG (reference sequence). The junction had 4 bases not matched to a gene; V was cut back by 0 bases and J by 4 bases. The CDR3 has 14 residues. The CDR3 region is CAWSVEQGAYEQYF. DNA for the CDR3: TGTGCCTGGAGTGTGGAACAGGGGGCTTACGAGCAGTACTTC.

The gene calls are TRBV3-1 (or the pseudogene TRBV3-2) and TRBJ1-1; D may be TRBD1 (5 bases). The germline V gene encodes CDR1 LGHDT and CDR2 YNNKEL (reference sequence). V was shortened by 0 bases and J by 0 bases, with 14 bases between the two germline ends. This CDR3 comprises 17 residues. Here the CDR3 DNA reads TGTGCCAGCAGCCAAGATCCAGGGATTTACATGAACACTGAAGCTTTCTTT. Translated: CASSQDPGIYMNTEAFF.

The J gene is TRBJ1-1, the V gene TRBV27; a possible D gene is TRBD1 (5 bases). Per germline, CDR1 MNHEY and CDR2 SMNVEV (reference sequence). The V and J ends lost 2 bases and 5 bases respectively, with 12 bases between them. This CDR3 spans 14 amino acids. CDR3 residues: CASSLPGATTEAFF. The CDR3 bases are TGTGCCAGCAGTTTACCCGGGGCGACAACTGAAGCTTTCTTT.

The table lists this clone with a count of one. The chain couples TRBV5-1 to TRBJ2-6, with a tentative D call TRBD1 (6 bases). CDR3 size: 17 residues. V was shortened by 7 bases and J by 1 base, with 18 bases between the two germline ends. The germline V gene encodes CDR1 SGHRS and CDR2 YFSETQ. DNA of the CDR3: TGCGCCAGCCGGCTCGCCTTAACAGGGTCTGGGGCCAACGTCCTGACTTTC. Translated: CASRLALTGSGANVLTF.

CDR3 DNA sequence: TGTGCCACCAGCCAACGGACTAGCGGGGGTGTAGAGCAGTTCTTC. Its translation is CATSQRTSGGVEQFF. V and J are TRBV15 and TRBJ2-1, with 13 positions matching TRBD2. V lost 5 bases to trimming and J lost 10 bases; unmatched junction nucleotides: 8. The CDR3 length is 15 residues. Germline CDR1 and CDR2: LNHNV and YYDKDF (reference sequence).

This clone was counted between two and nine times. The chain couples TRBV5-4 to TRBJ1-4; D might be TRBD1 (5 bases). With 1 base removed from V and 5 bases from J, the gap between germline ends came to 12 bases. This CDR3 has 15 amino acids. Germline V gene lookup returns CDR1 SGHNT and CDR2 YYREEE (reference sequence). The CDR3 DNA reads TGTGCCAGCAGCTTGCCGCGGGGGAAAAATGAAAAACTGTTTTTT. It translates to CASSLPRGKNEKLFF.

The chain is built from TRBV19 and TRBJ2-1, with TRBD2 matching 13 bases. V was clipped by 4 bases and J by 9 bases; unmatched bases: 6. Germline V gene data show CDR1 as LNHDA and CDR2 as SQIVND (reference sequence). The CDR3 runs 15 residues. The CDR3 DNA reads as TGTGCCAGTAGTACCGGGACTAGCGGGGCGGTTGAGCAGTTCTTC. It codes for CASSTGTSGAVEQFF.

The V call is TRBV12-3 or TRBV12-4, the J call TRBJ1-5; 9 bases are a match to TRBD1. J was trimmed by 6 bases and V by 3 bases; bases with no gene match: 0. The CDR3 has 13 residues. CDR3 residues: CASSLTGGQPQHF. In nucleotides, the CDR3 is TGTGCCAGCAGTTTGACAGGGGGTCAGCCCCAGCATTTT.

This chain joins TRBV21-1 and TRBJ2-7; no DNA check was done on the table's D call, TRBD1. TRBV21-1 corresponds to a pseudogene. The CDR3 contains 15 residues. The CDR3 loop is CASSSTGQAIYEQYF. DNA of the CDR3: TGTGCCAGCAGCAGCACGGGACAGGCGATCTACGAGCAGTACTTC.